This T cell receptor beta chain was sequenced in a study of T cell responses to AZD1222 COVID-19 vaccine. The ends were cut back, 3 bases at V and 1 base at J, with 10 bases in the middle. This CDR3 spans 14 amino acids. The germline CDR1 and CDR2 sequences are SGHRS and YFSETQ. Study-wide results and limits: Spike-wide coverage was observed for vaccine-associated CD4 TCRs, with dominant responses at 160-218 and 743-854. Close to half of all spike-specific TCRs reportedly target regions of the variants that are unmutated.

Assay used: immunoSEQ multiplex PCR; TCRdb lists only in-frame clones, some missing. The data contain fewer than 200,000 clones, approximately 90% of them singletons. Second-dose timings of about 4 or about 12 weeks were pooled. Concerning this clone itself: No antigen is known for it.

The sample consisted of peripheral blood, taken 28 days after the second AZD1222 dose. The rearrangement uses TRBV5-1 and TRBJ2-5; D remains unclear. The origin of this receptor is an adult who received the AZD1222 COVID-19 vaccine. The CDR3 sequence: CASSSKVAQETQYF. CDR3 bases: TGCGCCAGCAGCTCCAAGGTAGCCCAAGAGACCCAGTACTTC.